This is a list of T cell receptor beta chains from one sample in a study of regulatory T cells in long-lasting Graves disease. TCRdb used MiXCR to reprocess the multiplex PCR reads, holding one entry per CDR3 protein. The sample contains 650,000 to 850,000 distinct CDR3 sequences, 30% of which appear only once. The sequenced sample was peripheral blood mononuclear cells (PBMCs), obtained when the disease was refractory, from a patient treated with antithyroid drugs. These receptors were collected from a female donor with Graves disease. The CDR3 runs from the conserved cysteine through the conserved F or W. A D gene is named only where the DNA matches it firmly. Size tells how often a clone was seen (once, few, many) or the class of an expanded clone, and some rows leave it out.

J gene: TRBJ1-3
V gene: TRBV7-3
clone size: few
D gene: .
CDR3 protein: CASIGVSKNTIYF
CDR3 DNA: TGTGCCAGCATAGGCGTTTCGAAGAACACCATATATTTT

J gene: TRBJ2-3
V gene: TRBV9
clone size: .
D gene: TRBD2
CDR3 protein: CASSVDIAGGFTDTQYF
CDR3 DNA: TGTGCCAGCAGCGTGGACATAGCGGGAGGGTTCACAGATACGCAGTATTTT

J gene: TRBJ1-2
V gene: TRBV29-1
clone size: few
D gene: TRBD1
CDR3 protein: CSVGTGANYGYTF
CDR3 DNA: TGCAGCGTTGGGACAGGGGCTAACTATGGCTACACCTTC

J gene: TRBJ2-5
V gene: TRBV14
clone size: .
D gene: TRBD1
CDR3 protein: CASSDGTVRWTQYF
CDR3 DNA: TGTGCCAGCAGCGACGGGACAGTCCGGTGGACCCAGTACTTC

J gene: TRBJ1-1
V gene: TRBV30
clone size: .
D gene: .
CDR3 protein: CAWSVLSSGTEAFF
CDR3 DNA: TGTGCCTGGAGTGTACTTTCCTCGGGGACTGAAGCTTTCTTT

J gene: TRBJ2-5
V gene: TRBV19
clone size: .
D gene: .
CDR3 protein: CASSPPGVGETQYF
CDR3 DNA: TGTGCCAGTAGCCCCCCTGGAGTGGGGGAGACCCAGTACTTC

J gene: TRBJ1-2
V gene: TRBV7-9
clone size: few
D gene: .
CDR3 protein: CASSLGGSPYGYTF
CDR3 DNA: TGTGCCAGCAGCTTAGGTGGCAGCCCCTATGGCTACACCTTC

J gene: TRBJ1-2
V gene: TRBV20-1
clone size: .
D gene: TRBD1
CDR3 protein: CSARDGTGMNYGYTF
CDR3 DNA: TGCAGTGCTAGAGACGGGACAGGGATGAACTATGGCTACACCTTC

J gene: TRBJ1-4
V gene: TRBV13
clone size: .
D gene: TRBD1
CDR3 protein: CASSLDRDRGVELFF
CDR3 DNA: TGTGCCAGCAGCCTCGACCGGGACAGGGGTGTGGAACTGTTTTTT

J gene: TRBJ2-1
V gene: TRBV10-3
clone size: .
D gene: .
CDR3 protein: CAIAAEGAGGYNEQFF
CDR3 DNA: TGTGCCATCGCGGCGGAGGGAGCGGGTGGATACAATGAGCAGTTCTTC

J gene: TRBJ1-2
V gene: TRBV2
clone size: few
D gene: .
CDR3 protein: CAGSEPQDSYGYTF
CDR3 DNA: TGTGCCGGCAGTGAGCCCCAGGACAGCTATGGCTACACCTTC

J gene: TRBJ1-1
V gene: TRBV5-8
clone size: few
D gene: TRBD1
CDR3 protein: CASSDYRGMNTEAFF
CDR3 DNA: TGTGCCAGCAGCGACTACAGGGGTATGAACACTGAAGCTTTCTTT

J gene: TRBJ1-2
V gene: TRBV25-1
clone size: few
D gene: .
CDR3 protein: CASSESYNSRTKNYGYTF
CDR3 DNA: TGTGCCAGCAGTGAATCGTATAACAGCCGCACCAAAAACTATGGCTACACCTTC

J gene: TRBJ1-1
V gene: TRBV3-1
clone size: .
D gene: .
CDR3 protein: CASSQVHLTEASF
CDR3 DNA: TGTGCCAGCAGCCAAGTTCACCTCACTGAAGCTTCCTTT

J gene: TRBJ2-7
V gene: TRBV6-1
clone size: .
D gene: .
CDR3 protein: CASTRDLEQYF
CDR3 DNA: TGTGCCAGCACCCGGGACCTCGAGCAGTACTTC

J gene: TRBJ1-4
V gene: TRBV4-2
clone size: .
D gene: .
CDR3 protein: CASSQEGGVLTNEKLFF
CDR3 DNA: TGTGCCAGCAGCCAAGAAGGTGGGGTACTGACTAATGAAAAACTGTTTTTT

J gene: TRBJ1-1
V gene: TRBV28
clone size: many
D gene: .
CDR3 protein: CASSSSTAGVEAFF
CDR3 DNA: TGTGCCAGCAGTTCTTCTACCGCAGGGGTTGAAGCTTTCTTT

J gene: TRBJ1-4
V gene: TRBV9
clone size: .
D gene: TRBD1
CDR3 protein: CASSDGTGIPLFF
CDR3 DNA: TGTGCCAGCAGCGATGGGACAGGCATCCCTCTGTTTTTT

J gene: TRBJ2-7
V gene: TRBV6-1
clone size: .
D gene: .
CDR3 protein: CASSEGDSSSYEQYF
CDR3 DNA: TGTGCCAGCAGTGAAGGAGACTCCAGCTCCTACGAGCAGTACTTC

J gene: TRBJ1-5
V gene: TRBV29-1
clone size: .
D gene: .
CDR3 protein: CSVEPGETNQPQHF
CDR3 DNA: TGCAGCGTTGAACCGGGGGAAACCAATCAGCCCCAGCATTTT

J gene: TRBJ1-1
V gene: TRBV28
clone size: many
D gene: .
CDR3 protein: CASQSPTVGLTEAFF
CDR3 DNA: TGTGCCAGCCAATCTCCGACTGTGGGCCTCACTGAAGCTTTCTTT

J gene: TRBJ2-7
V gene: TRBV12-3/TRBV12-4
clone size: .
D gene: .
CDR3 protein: CASSFGSRAISSYEQYF
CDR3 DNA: TGTGCCAGCAGTTTCGGGTCCCGGGCTATCAGCTCCTACGAGCAGTACTTC

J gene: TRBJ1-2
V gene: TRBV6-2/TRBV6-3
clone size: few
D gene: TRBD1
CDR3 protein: CASSYRQGETYGYTF
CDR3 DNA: TGTGCCAGCAGTTACCGACAGGGGGAAACCTATGGCTACACCTTC

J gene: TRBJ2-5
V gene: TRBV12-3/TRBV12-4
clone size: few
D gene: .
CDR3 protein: CASSLVPRETQYF
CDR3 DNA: TGTGCCAGCAGTTTAGTACCTCGGGAGACCCAGTACTTC

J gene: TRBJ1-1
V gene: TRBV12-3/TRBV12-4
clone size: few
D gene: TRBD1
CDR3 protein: CASRRQGEYTEAFF
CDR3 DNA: TGTGCCAGCAGACGACAGGGCGAATACACTGAAGCTTTCTTT

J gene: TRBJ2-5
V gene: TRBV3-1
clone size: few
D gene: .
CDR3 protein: CASSHSTTGPGETQYF
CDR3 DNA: TGTGCCAGCAGCCACTCTACAACGGGGCCCGGGGAGACCCAGTACTTC

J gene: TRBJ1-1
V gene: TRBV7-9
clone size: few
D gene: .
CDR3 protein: CASSSSGLASEAFF
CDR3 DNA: TGTGCCAGCAGCTCGAGCGGGTTGGCGTCTGAAGCTTTCTTT

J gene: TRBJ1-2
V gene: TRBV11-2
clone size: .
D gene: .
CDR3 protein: CASSRAGYGYTF
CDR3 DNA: TGTGCCAGCAGCCGAGCGGGCTATGGCTACACCTTC

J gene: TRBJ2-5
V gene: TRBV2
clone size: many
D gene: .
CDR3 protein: CASSEEFLGGKGETQYF
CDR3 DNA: TGTGCCAGCAGTGAAGAGTTCTTAGGCGGAAAAGGGGAGACCCAGTACTTC

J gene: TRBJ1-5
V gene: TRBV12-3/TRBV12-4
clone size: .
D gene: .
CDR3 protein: CASSLEGPKRQPQHF
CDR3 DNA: TGTGCCAGCAGTTTAGAAGGGCCCAAGCGTCAGCCCCAGCATTTT

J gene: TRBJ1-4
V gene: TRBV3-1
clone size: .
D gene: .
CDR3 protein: CASSRATTNEKLFF
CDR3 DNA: TGTGCCAGCAGCCGGGCAACAACTAATGAAAAACTGTTTTTT

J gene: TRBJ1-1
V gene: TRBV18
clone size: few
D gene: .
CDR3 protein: CASSPRSEMNTEAFF
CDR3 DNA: TGTGCCAGCTCACCTCGAAGTGAGATGAACACTGAAGCTTTCTTT

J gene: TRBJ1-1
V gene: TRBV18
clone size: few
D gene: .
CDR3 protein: CASSPAERAEAFF
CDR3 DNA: TGTGCCAGCTCACCAGCCGAACGGGCTGAAGCTTTCTTT

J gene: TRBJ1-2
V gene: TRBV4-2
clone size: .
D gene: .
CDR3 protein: CASSQEMGDYGYTF
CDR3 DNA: TGTGCCAGCAGCCAAGAGATGGGGGACTATGGCTACACCTTC

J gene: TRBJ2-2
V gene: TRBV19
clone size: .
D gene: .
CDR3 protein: CASSVGQFAGELFF
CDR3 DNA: TGTGCCAGTAGTGTCGGACAGTTCGCCGGGGAGCTGTTTTTT

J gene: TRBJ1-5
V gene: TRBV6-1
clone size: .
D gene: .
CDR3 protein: CASRPTQIGNQPQHF
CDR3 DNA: TGTGCCAGCAGGCCCACCCAGATAGGAAATCAGCCCCAGCATTTT

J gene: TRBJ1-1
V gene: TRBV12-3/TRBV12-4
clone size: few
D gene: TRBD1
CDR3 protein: CASRPTGVGTEAFF
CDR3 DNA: TGTGCCAGCAGGCCGACAGGGGTCGGCACTGAAGCTTTCTTT

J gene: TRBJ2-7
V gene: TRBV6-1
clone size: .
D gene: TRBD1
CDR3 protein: CASRDRVTEQYF
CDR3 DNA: TGTGCCAGCAGAGACAGGGTGACCGAGCAGTACTTC

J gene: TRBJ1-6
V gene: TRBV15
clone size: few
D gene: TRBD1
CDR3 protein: CATSVRTGSNSPLHF
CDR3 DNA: TGTGCCACCAGCGTCCGGACAGGGAGTAATTCACCCCTCCACTTT

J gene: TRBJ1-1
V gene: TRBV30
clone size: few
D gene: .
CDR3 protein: CAWAMQGNTEAFF
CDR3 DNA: TGTGCCTGGGCTATGCAGGGGAACACTGAAGCTTTCTTT

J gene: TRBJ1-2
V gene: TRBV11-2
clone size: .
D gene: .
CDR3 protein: CASSPRRSHLGVNYGYTF
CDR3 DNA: TGTGCCAGCAGCCCCCGACGGAGCCATCTAGGGGTTAACTATGGCTACACCTTC

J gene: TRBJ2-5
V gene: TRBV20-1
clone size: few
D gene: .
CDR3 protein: CSASPSEVETQYF
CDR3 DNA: TGCAGTGCTAGCCCTAGCGAGGTAGAGACCCAGTACTTC

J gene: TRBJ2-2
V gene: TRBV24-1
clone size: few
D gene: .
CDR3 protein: CATSENHRVSDTGGLFF
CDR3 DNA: TGTGCCACCAGTGAGAATCACAGGGTATCGGACACCGGGGGGCTGTTTTTT

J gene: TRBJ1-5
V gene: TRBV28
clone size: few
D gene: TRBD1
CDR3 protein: CASSWRQGKHQPQHF
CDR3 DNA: TGTGCCAGCAGTTGGAGACAGGGGAAACATCAGCCCCAGCATTTT

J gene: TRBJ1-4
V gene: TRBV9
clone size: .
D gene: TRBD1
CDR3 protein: CASSVFGQVNEKLFF
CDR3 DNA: TGTGCCAGCAGCGTCTTCGGACAGGTTAATGAAAAACTGTTTTTT

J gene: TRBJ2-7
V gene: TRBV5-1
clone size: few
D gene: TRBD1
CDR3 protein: CASSPSTGSYEQYF
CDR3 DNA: TGCGCCAGCAGCCCCTCGACAGGGTCCTACGAGCAGTACTTC